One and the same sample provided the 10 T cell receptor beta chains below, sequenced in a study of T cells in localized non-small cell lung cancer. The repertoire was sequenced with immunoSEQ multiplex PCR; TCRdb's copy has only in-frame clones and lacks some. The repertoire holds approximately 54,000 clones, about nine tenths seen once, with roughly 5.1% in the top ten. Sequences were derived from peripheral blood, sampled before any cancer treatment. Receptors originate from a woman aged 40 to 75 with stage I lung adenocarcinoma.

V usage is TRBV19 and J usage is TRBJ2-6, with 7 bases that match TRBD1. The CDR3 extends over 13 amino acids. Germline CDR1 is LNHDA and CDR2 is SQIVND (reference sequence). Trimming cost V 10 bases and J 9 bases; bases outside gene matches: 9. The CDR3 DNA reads TGTGCCACCCGGACAGGTCTAGGCAACGTCCTGACTTTC. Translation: CATRTGLGNVLTF.

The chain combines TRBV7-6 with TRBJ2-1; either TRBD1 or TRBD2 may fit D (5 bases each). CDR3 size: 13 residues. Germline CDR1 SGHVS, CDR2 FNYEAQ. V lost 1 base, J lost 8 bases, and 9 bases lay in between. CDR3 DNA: TGTGCCAGCAGCTTAGTTCGAGGGGATGAGCAGTTCTTC. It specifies CASSLVRGDEQFF.

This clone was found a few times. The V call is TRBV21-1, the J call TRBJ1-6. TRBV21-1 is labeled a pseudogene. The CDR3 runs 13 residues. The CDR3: CASGRAGNSPLHF. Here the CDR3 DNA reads TGTGCCAGCGGGCGGGCGGGTAATTCACCCCTCCACTTT.

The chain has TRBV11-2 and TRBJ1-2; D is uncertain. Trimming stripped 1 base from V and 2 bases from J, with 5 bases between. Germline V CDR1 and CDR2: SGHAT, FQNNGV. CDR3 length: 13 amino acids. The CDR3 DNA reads TGTGCCAGCAGCTTAGTACAGAACTATGGCTACACCTTC. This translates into CASSLVQNYGYTF. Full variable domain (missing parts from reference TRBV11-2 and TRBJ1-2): EAGVAQSPRYKIIEKRQSVAFWCNPISGHATLYWYQQILGQGPKLLIQFQNNGVVDDSQLPKDRFSAERLKGVDSTLKIQPAKLEDSAVYLCASSLVQNYGYTFGSGTRLTVV.

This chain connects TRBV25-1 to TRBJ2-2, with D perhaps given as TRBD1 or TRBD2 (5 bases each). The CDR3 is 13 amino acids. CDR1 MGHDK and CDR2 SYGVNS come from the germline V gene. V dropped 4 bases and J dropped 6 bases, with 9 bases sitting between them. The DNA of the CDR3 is TGTGCCAGCAGTGCTGGGGGTGCCGGGGAGCTGTTTTTT. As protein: CASSAGGAGELFF.

DNA of the CDR3: TGTGCCAGCTCAGTAGGGGTCGAGCAGTACTTC. It yields the protein CASSVGVEQYF. The chain couples TRBV18 to TRBJ2-7, with D possibly being TRBD1 (5 bases). Per germline, CDR1 KGHSH and CDR2 LQKENI. V was shortened by 5 bases and J by 6 bases, with 8 bases between the two germline ends. The CDR3 totals 11 residues.

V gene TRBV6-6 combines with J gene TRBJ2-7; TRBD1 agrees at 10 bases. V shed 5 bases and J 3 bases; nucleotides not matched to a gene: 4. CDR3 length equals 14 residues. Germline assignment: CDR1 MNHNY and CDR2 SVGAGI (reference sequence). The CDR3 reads CASSTGQGFYEQYF. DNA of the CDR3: TGTGCCAGCAGTACGGGACAGGGGTTCTACGAGCAGTACTTC.

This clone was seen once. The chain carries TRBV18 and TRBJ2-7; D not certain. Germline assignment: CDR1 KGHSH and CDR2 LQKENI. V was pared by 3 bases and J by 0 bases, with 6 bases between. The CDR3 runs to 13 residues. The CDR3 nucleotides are TGTGCCAGCTCACCTCTCCCCTCCTACGAGCAGTACTTC. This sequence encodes CASSPLPSYEQYF. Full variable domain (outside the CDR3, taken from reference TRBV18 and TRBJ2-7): NAGVMQNPRHLVRRRGQEARLRCSPMKGHSHVYWYRQLPEEGLKFMVYLQKENIIDESGMPKERFSAEFPKEGPSILRIQQVVRGDSAAYFCASSPLPSYEQYFGPGTRLTVT.

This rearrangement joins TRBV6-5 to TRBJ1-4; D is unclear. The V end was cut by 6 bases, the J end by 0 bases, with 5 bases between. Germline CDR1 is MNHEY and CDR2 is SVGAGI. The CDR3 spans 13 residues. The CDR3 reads CASRRTTNEKLFF. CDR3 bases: TGTGCCAGCAGACGTACAACTAATGAAAAACTGTTTTTT.

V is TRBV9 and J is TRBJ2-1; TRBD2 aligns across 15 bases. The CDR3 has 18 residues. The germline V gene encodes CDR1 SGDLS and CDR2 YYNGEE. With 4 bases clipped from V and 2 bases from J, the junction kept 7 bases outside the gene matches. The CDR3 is CASSLGTSGGKTYNEQFF. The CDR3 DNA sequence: TGTGCCAGCAGCCTAGGGACTAGCGGGGGGAAGACCTACAATGAGCAGTTCTTC.